One and the same sample provided the 32 T cell receptor beta chains below, sequenced in a study of T cell changes during pregnancy in multiple sclerosis. Libraries were prepared by immunoSEQ multiplex PCR; TCRdb keeps only in-frame clonotypes and omits some of them. The repertoire has 50,000 to 65,000 clones, about 88% of them found once; the top ten carry around 1.7%. This material consisted of peripheral blood, taken after pregnancy. These receptors were taken from a female donor with multiple sclerosis, enrolled in a pregnancy study.

Turning to this clone: One end of the junction is discordant with germline, which a read error may explain. The chain links TRBV9 to TRBJ2-1; 15 positions agree with TRBD2. Germline V CDR1 and CDR2: SGDLS, YYNGEE. The CDR3 contains 16 residues. The CDR3 DNA sequence: TGTACCAGCAGCGTATATGGACTAGCGGGGGGGGCTGAGCAGTTCTTC. Protein sequence: CTSSVYGLAGGAEQFF.

This clone was detected only a few times. The chain carries TRBV2 and TRBJ2-7, with 7 bases matching TRBD1. Germline loops: CDR1 SNHLY, CDR2 FYNNEI. V lost 5 bases to trimming and J lost 5 bases; unmatched junction nucleotides: 3. This CDR3 is built from 12 residues. DNA of the CDR3: TGTGCCAGCAGTCCCGACAGGGACGAGCAGTACTTC. Translated: CASSPDRDEQYF. Complete variable domain (other parts from reference TRBV2 and TRBJ2-7): EPEVTQTPSHQVTQMGQEVILRCVPISNHLYFYWYRQILGQKVEFLVSFYNNEISEKSEIFDDQFSVERPDGSNFTLKIRSTKLEDSAMYFCASSPDRDEQYFGPGTRLTVT.

The chain carries TRBV9 and TRBJ1-1; D unclear. The CDR3 covers 15 residues. V dropped 0 bases and J dropped 1 base, with 10 bases sitting between them. CDR1 SGDLS and CDR2 YYNGEE come from the germline V gene. The CDR3 bases are TGTGCCAGCAGCGTAGTCTCAGTAAGGAACACTGAAGCTTTCTTT. Translation gives CASSVVSVRNTEAFF.

J is TRBJ2-5 and V is TRBV2; possible D gene TRBD2, 6 bases. The germline V gene has CDR1 SNHLY and CDR2 FYNNEI. V was clipped by 2 bases and J by 0 bases, with 10 bases between them. CDR3 length: 15 amino acids. This chain's CDR3 is CASSETPGDQETQYF. CDR3 coding DNA: TGTGCCAGCAGTGAAACCCCGGGGGACCAAGAGACCCAGTACTTC.

The chain has TRBV19 and TRBJ1-4; TRBD1 matches at 12 bases. Unmatched junction bases numbered 5, after V lost 6 bases and J lost 9 bases. The CDR3 loop spans 14 amino acids. Germline CDR1 reads LNHDA; CDR2 reads SQIVND (reference sequence). Here the CDR3 reads CASRPGQGAKKLFF. CDR3 nucleotides: TGTGCCAGTAGACCGGGACAGGGGGCGAAAAAACTGTTTTTT.

V usage is TRBV6-5 and J usage is TRBJ1-5, with no clear D. The germline V gene has CDR1 MNHEY and CDR2 SVGAGI. The CDR3 totals 12 residues. V lost 5 bases and J lost 7, with 9 bases in between. For the CDR3, the DNA is TGTGCCAGCAGTCCCCTAGGACAGCCCCAGCATTTT. Residues: CASSPLGQPQHF.

The V gene is TRBV28, the J gene TRBJ1-2; maybe TRBD1 (6 bases). The CDR3 has 14 amino acids. Germline V CDR1 and CDR2: MDHEN, SYDVKM. Trimming left V 7 bases short and J 0 bases short, with 12 bases between. Written as DNA, the CDR3 is TGTGCCAGCATACAGGGCCTCACTAACTATGGCTACACCTTC. Protein: CASIQGLTNYGYTF.

V gene TRBV30 combines with J gene TRBJ1-3; the D gene is possibly TRBD1 (6 bases). Looked up from germline, CDR1 is GTSNPN and CDR2 is SVGIG (reference sequence). The CDR3 has 14 amino acids. With 2 bases removed from V and 2 bases from J, the gap between germline ends came to 10 bases. CDR3 nucleotide sequence: TGTGCCTGGAGTAGTGGGACACCTGGAAACACCATATATTTT. This translates into CAWSSGTPGNTIYF.

The chain uses TRBV7-9 and TRBJ1-2, with TRBD1 as a possible D gene (6 bases). Germline CDR1 SEHNR, CDR2 FQNEAQ (reference sequence). The CDR3 consists of 14 residues. Trimming took 5 bases from V and 5 from J, leaving 15 bases between them. CDR3 sequence (DNA): TGTGCCAGCAGCCCTCACCGACAGGTTTATGGCTACACCTTC. Translation: CASSPHRQVYGYTF.

The chain joins TRBV13 to TRBJ2-3; 13 bases fit TRBD2. The V gene end was trimmed by 5 bases and the J gene end by 2 bases; junction bases not matched to a gene: 7. This CDR3 is built from 17 residues. Germline values: CDR1 PRHDT, CDR2 FYEKMQ (reference sequence). The CDR3 sequence: CASSPRLAGGHTDTQYF. The CDR3 DNA follows: TGTGCCAGCAGCCCTAGACTAGCGGGGGGCCACACAGATACGCAGTATTTT.

This clone has just one count. The J gene is TRBJ1-1, the V gene TRBV11-2, with 9 bases that match TRBD1. Looked up from germline, CDR1 is SGHAT and CDR2 is FQNNGV. V was pared by 1 base and J by 1 base, with 1 base of the junction left unmatched. There are 15 residues in the CDR3. CDR3 nucleotide sequence: TGTGCCAGCAGCTTAGGGGGACAGGGGAACACTGAAGCTTTCTTT. Translated, it gives CASSLGGQGNTEAFF.

The chain links TRBV7-9 to TRBJ2-1, with 10 nucleotides matching TRBD2. This CDR3 is 16 amino acids long. With 5 bases clipped from V and 4 bases from J, the junction kept 8 bases outside the gene matches. Germline-derived CDR1 and CDR2 are SEHNR and FQNEAQ (reference sequence). This chain's CDR3 is CASSAPSGGDYNEQFF. The CDR3 nucleotides are TGTGCCAGCAGCGCGCCTAGCGGGGGAGATTACAATGAGCAGTTCTTC.

Remarks on this clone: Other DNA sequences from this sample encode an identical CDR3 as well. J is TRBJ2-3 and V is TRBV5-6; D might be TRBD2 (5 bases). The CDR3 spans 15 residues. V lost 1 base, J lost 4 bases, and 13 bases lay in between. Per the germline V gene, CDR1 is SGHDT and CDR2 is YYEEEE. This chain's CDR3 is CASSLSLAVADTQYF. DNA of the CDR3: TGTGCCAGCAGCTTGTCGCTAGCCGTAGCAGATACGCAGTATTTT.

The CDR3 region is CASSLDPGQGRNQPQHF. The CDR3 DNA reads TGTGCCAGCAGCTTGGACCCGGGACAGGGGCGCAATCAGCCCCAGCATTTT. V and J are TRBV5-5 and TRBJ1-5, with 10 bases lining up with TRBD1. This CDR3 contains 17 residues. V trimming: 0 bases; J trimming: 2 bases; junction bases outside the gene matches: 5. Germline CDR1 and CDR2: SGHKS and YYEKEE (reference sequence).

The rearrangement links TRBV7-3 to TRBJ2-1; TRBD2 matches at 13 bases. This CDR3 region has 16 residues. The V gene's germline CDR1 is SGHTA and CDR2 FQGTGA. V was clipped by 5 bases and J by 7 bases; unmatched bases: 8. CDR3 amino acids: CASSDQGLAGRNEQFF. CDR3 nucleotide sequence: TGTGCCAGCAGCGACCAGGGACTAGCGGGGAGGAATGAGCAGTTCTTC.

The chain combines TRBV4-3 with TRBJ2-7, with 12 bases matching TRBD1. Trimming at V came to 1 base and at J to 5 bases, leaving 6 bases not matched to a gene. The V gene's germline CDR1 is LGHNA and CDR2 YSLEER. This CDR3 has 16 amino acids. CDR3 nucleotides: TGCGCCAGCAGCCAAGTAAGTGGGACAGGGGGCAACGAGCAGTACTTC. Translating gives CASSQVSGTGGNEQYF.

The chain uses TRBV7-8 and TRBJ2-3; 8 bases align to TRBD2. Trimming took 8 bases from V and 4 from J; bases not matched to a gene: 11. The CDR3 is 15 residues long. The V gene's germline CDR1 is SGHVS and CDR2 FQNEAQ. The CDR3 DNA reads TGTGCCAGCGGGTTGGGGCGGGGGGTGGCAGATACGCAGTATTTT. It encodes CASGLGRGVADTQYF.

The chain carries TRBV7-9 and TRBJ2-7, with D perhaps matching TRBD1 (6 bases). Germline V CDR1 and CDR2: SEHNR, FQNEAQ (reference sequence). The CDR3 totals 11 residues. V lost 4 bases, J lost 7 bases, and 8 bases lay in between. Written as DNA, the CDR3 is TGTGCCAGCAGCTGGGGACAAGAGCAGTACTTC. Amino acids: CASSWGQEQYF.

The CDR3 spells CASSPGGRGYNEQFF. The CDR3 region has the DNA TGTGCCAGCAGCCCAGGGGGGCGTGGGTACAATGAGCAGTTCTTC. This rearrangement joins TRBV7-9 to TRBJ2-1; a weak D match, TRBD1 (7 bases). V was shortened by 5 bases and J by 4 bases, with 15 bases between the two germline ends. This CDR3 has 15 residues. Germline lookup yields CDR1 SEHNR and CDR2 FQNEAQ (reference sequence).

The chain uses TRBV15 and TRBJ2-1, with 7 bases identical to TRBD1. Germline trimming cut 8 bases from V and 4 bases from J; bases unmatched to any gene: 8. Germline CDR1 reads LNHNV; CDR2 reads YYDKDF (reference sequence). This CDR3 has 14 amino acids. The CDR3 region is CATALDRTYNEQFF. The CDR3 DNA reads as TGTGCCACCGCATTGGACAGGACGTACAATGAGCAGTTCTTC.

The V gene is TRBV10-3, the J gene TRBJ1-5, with 7 bases matching TRBD1. The CDR3 runs 14 residues. Germline V gene lookup returns CDR1 ENHRY and CDR2 SYGVKD. After removal of 10 bases from V and 2 bases from J, the junction contained 8 bases not matched to a gene. The CDR3 reads CASSRQGGNQPQHF. CDR3 coding DNA: TGTGCCAGCTCGCGACAGGGTGGCAATCAGCCCCAGCATTTT.

The gene calls are TRBV19 and TRBJ1-2; 7 nucleotides agree with TRBD1. Trimming cost V 6 bases and J 4 bases; bases outside gene matches: 14. Germline V gene sequence: CDR1 LNHDA, CDR2 SQIVND (reference sequence). This CDR3 contains 16 residues. For the CDR3, the DNA is TGTGCCAGTAGCCAGCCTCCGGGGACAGCGACCTATGGCTACACCTTC. This translates into CASSQPPGTATYGYTF.

There are a few counts of this clone. This chain uses TRBV2 with TRBJ1-4; the match to TRBD1 covers 10 bases. The CDR3 is 18 amino acids. The junction had 10 bases not matched to a gene; V was cut back by 6 bases and J by 0 bases. Germline V gene sequence: CDR1 SNHLY, CDR2 FYNNEI. CDR3 amino acids: CASSIDRGPVATNEKLFF. The CDR3 nucleotides are TGTGCCAGCAGCATCGACAGGGGGCCTGTTGCAACTAATGAAAAACTGTTTTTT.

This clone was seen a handful of times. V is TRBV19 and J is TRBJ1-2; D is perhaps TRBD1 (5 bases). Per the germline V gene, CDR1 is LNHDA and CDR2 is SQIVND (reference sequence). Trimming cost V 6 bases and J 4 bases, with 12 bases left between them. The CDR3 has 13 amino acids. The chain's CDR3 is CASRLGGLYGYTF. The CDR3 DNA sequence: TGTGCCAGTAGGCTGGGGGGTCTCTATGGCTACACCTTC.

The rearrangement links TRBV6-5 to TRBJ1-1; 7 nucleotides align to TRBD1. Germline assignment: CDR1 MNHEY and CDR2 SVGAGI. The CDR3 length is 14 residues. Losses at the gene ends were 6 bases for V and 5 bases for J; bases not matched to a gene: 9. The CDR3 protein is CASSTTTGKTEAFF. DNA of the CDR3: TGTGCCAGCAGCACAACGACAGGGAAGACTGAAGCTTTCTTT.

This clone was counted between two and nine times. J is TRBJ1-2 and V is TRBV6-1, with unresolved D. Trimming removed 6 bases from V and 5 bases from J, with 13 bases in between. CDR1 MNHNS and CDR2 SASEGT come from the germline V gene. The CDR3 length is 13 residues. DNA for the CDR3: TGTGCCAGCAGGAACAGCATTACATATGGCTACACCTTC. This gives the protein CASRNSITYGYTF.

The chain's CDR3 is CSVPAAGALDTQYF. CDR3 bases: TGCAGCGTTCCCGCGGCGGGGGCCTTGGATACGCAGTATTTT. The chain employs TRBV29-1 and TRBJ2-3; D is possibly TRBD2 (7 bases). V shed 5 bases and J shed 6 bases, with 18 bases lying between them. The CDR3 spans 14 residues. Per germline, CDR1 SQVTM and CDR2 ANQGSEA.

This clone was observed a single time. The chain couples TRBV10-2 to TRBJ1-6, with D uncertain. Deletions cut 0 bases from V and 0 bases from J, with 12 bases between. In germline, CDR1 is WSHSY, CDR2 SAAADI. This CDR3 contains 18 residues. CDR3 sequence: CASSESRSEPSYNSPLHF. DNA of the CDR3: TGCGCCAGCAGTGAGTCGAGGTCGGAGCCCTCCTATAATTCACCCCTCCACTTT.

This clone has a single count. J is TRBJ1-1 and V is TRBV2; TRBD1 matches 9 bases. The germline CDR1 and CDR2 sequences are SNHLY and FYNNEI. The V gene end was trimmed by 7 bases and the J gene end by 1 base; junction bases not matched to a gene: 10. This CDR3 region has 16 residues. The CDR3 reads CASIIRTGAQNTEAFF. CDR3 DNA sequence: TGTGCCAGCATCATTAGGACAGGGGCCCAGAACACTGAAGCTTTCTTT. Full variable domain (remainder filled in from reference TRBV2 and TRBJ1-1): EPEVTQTPSHQVTQMGQEVILRCVPISNHLYFYWYRQILGQKVEFLVSFYNNEISEKSEIFDDQFSVERPDGSNFTLKIRSTKLEDSAMYFCASIIRTGAQNTEAFFGQGTRLTVV.

The chain employs TRBV10-3 and TRBJ2-6; D call uncertain. V was shortened by 7 bases and J by 4 bases, with 17 bases between the two germline ends. The CDR3 has 16 residues. From germline, CDR1 is ENHRY and CDR2 SYGVKD. The CDR3 protein is CAITSAPYSGANVLTF. The CDR3 DNA reads as TGTGCCATCACTAGTGCCCCTTACTCGGGGGCCAACGTCCTGACTTTC.

This clone was detected once. One end of the junction does not line up with germline, which may come from a read error. The rearrangement joins TRBV19 to TRBJ1-2; 9 bases line up with TRBD1. Germline V lookup: CDR1 LNHDA, CDR2 SQIVND (reference sequence). The CDR3 has 16 residues. The CDR3 coding sequence is TGTGCCAGTAGGATAGGTCTGGGACAGGGCCCGTTTGGCTACACCTTC. Translation gives CASRIGLGQGPFGYTF.

The chain links TRBV14 to TRBJ2-5; TRBD2 agrees at 11 bases. CDR3 length equals 15 residues. Unmatched junction bases numbered 6, after V lost 4 bases and J lost 5 bases. Germline V gene sequence: CDR1 SGHDN, CDR2 FVKESK. The CDR3 nucleotides are TGTGCCAGCAGCCTTAGCGGGGGGGCACGTGAGACCCAGTACTTC. It specifies CASSLSGGARETQYF.